One and the same sample provided the 14 T cell receptor beta chains below, sequenced in a study of T cell responses to AZD1222 COVID-19 vaccine. Profiled with immunoSEQ multiplex PCR; TCRdb holds only in-frame clones, not every one. The table includes 150,000 to 200,000 clones, around 90% detected once. The sample consisted of peripheral blood, taken 28 days after the second dose of the MenACWY control vaccine. These receptors were collected from an adult who received the MenACWY meningococcal vaccine as a control.

The gene calls are TRBV6-5 and TRBJ2-7, with a weak D call TRBD1 (6 bases). CDR3 size: 13 residues. V lost 6 bases and J lost 1, with 10 bases in between. Germline lookup yields CDR1 MNHEY and CDR2 SVGAGI. In nucleotides, the CDR3 is TGTGCCAGCAGGTACCAGGGGTCCTACGAGCAGTACTTC. It is translated as CASRYQGSYEQYF.

The chain uses TRBV7-2 and TRBJ1-5, with D possibly being TRBD1 (5 bases). With 3 bases removed from V and 5 bases from J, the gap between germline ends came to 11 bases. Germline V gives CDR1 SGHTA, CDR2 FQGNSA. The CDR3 extends over 14 amino acids. CDR3 sequence: CASSLVGEDQPQHF. In DNA, the CDR3 is TGTGCCAGCAGCTTGGTAGGGGAGGATCAGCCCCAGCATTTT.

This clone has only one observation. The chain has TRBV28 and TRBJ1-1; the D is unclear. The CDR3 has 12 residues. Germline V gene data show CDR1 as MDHEN and CDR2 as SYDVKM. With 6 bases removed from V and 7 bases from J, the gap between germline ends came to 12 bases. The CDR3: CASSSQGLEAFF. CDR3 nucleotide sequence: TGTGCCAGCAGCTCCCAAGGTCTTGAAGCTTTCTTT.

V gene TRBV7-6 combines with J gene TRBJ2-7, with 11 bases that match TRBD2. CDR1 is SGHVS and CDR2 is FNYEAQ in the germline V gene. The junction had 9 bases not matched to a gene; V was cut back by 1 base and J by 7 bases. The CDR3 is 16 residues long. Here the CDR3 DNA reads TGTGCCAGCAGCTTAGTGATAGCGGGAGGGCCCTGGGAGCAGTACTTC. Its translation is CASSLVIAGGPWEQYF.

This clone has a single count. V usage is TRBV7-9 and J usage is TRBJ2-1, with 8 bases identical to TRBD2. The V and J ends lost 3 bases and 4 bases, in that order; junction bases with no gene match: 8. CDR1 is SEHNR and CDR2 is FQNEAQ in the germline V gene (reference sequence). The CDR3 covers 16 residues. The CDR3 protein is CASSFPSGGRYNEQFF. The DNA for the CDR3 is TGTGCCAGCAGCTTCCCCTCGGGAGGGCGATACAATGAGCAGTTCTTC.

The J gene is TRBJ2-6, the V gene TRBV6-1; 11 bases agree with TRBD1. CDR3 length: 17 amino acids. J gave up 4 bases and V 4 bases, and 6 bases lay outside the gene matches. CDR1 and CDR2 (germline): MNHNS, SASEGT. The CDR3 is CASSVRDRGAGANVLTF. The CDR3 DNA follows: TGTGCCAGCAGTGTCCGGGACAGGGGGGCCGGGGCCAACGTCCTGACTTTC.

The chain links TRBV11-2 to TRBJ2-2, with D hard to call. Germline assignment: CDR1 SGHAT and CDR2 FQNNGV. The CDR3 is 11 residues long. With 4 bases removed from V and 4 bases from J, the gap between germline ends came to 1 base. CDR3 nucleotides: TGTGCCAGCAGCTCCACCGGGGAGCTGTTTTTT. Amino acids: CASSSTGELFF. The whole variable domain, filled in from reference TRBV11-2 and TRBJ2-2, reads EAGVAQSPRYKIIEKRQSVAFWCNPISGHATLYWYQQILGQGPKLLIQFQNNGVVDDSQLPKDRFSAERLKGVDSTLKIQPAKLEDSAVYLCASSSTGELFFGEGSRLTVL.

This chain connects TRBV7-9 to TRBJ1-1, with 7 bases that match TRBD1. CDR1 SEHNR and CDR2 FQNEAQ come from the germline V gene (reference sequence). The ends lost 5 bases at V and 8 bases at J; junction bases unmatched: 8. This CDR3 has 13 amino acids. The CDR3 sequence: CASSRDRGTEAFF. CDR3 coding DNA: TGTGCCAGCAGCCGGGACAGAGGAACCGAAGCTTTCTTT.

The gene calls are TRBV10-3 and TRBJ2-7; 8 bases are shared with TRBD1. V was pared by 8 bases and J by 2 bases, with 8 bases of the junction left unmatched. Germline V lookup: CDR1 ENHRY, CDR2 SYGVKD. The CDR3 is 14 residues long. This CDR3 is CAISEGDRPYEQYF. The CDR3 coding sequence is TGTGCCATCTCGGAGGGGGACAGGCCCTACGAGCAGTACTTC.

As DNA, the CDR3 is TGTGCCAGCAGCGTCCCCGACAGGGACGTTTTTCCCCAGCATTTT. Translated: CASSVPDRDVFPQHF. The rearrangement joins TRBV9 to TRBJ1-5; 7 bases are shared with TRBD1. CDR1 is SGDLS and CDR2 is YYNGEE in the germline V gene. CDR3 length: 15 amino acids. The trim removed 2 bases at V and 10 bases at J, leaving 12 bases unmatched.

The genes are TRBV19 and TRBJ2-7; TRBD1 matches 9 bases. In germline, CDR1 is LNHDA, CDR2 SQIVND (reference sequence). V was pared by 5 bases and J by 6 bases, with 14 bases of the junction left unmatched. This CDR3 is built from 16 residues. The CDR3 loop reads CASSRQPPGTGFEQYF. In DNA form, the CDR3 reads TGTGCCAGTAGTCGTCAACCCCCCGGGACAGGGTTCGAGCAGTACTTC.

The CDR3 sequence is CASSSTLQGYGYTF. Written as DNA, the CDR3 is TGTGCCAGCAGCTCGACCTTACAGGGCTATGGCTACACCTTC. The chain links TRBV28 to TRBJ1-2, with D perhaps matching TRBD1 (6 bases). Deletions cut 6 bases from V and 4 bases from J, with 15 bases between. This CDR3 comprises 14 residues. Germline CDR1 MDHEN, CDR2 SYDVKM.

This clone was seen once. The CDR3 loop reads CASSLMSLKTGASSMNTEAFF. The CDR3 coding sequence is TGCGCCAGCAGCCTTATGTCCCTTAAGACAGGGGCATCCTCAATGAACACTGAAGCTTTCTTT. J is TRBJ1-1 and V is TRBV4-1; 8 nucleotides agree with TRBD1. The CDR3 totals 21 residues. In germline, CDR1 is MGHRA, CDR2 YSYEKL. The V gene end was trimmed by 4 bases and the J gene end by 0 bases; junction bases not matched to a gene: 22.

V is TRBV7-9 and J is TRBJ2-7; D is ambiguous. The CDR3 consists of 13 residues. CDR1 is SEHNR, CDR2 FQNEAQ, per germline (reference sequence). V was trimmed by 4 bases and J by 7 bases, leaving 14 bases between them. The CDR3 DNA sequence: TGTGCCAGCAGCTCTTCACCAGTGCGGGAGCAGTACTTC. Translated, it gives CASSSSPVREQYF. Supplemented by reference TRBV7-9 and TRBJ2-7, the full variable domain reads DTGVSQNPRHKITKRGQNVTFRCDPISEHNRLYWYRQTLGQGPEFLTYFQNEAQLEKSRLLSDRFSAERPKGSFSTLEIQRTEQGDSAMYLCASSSSPVREQYFGPGTRLTVT.